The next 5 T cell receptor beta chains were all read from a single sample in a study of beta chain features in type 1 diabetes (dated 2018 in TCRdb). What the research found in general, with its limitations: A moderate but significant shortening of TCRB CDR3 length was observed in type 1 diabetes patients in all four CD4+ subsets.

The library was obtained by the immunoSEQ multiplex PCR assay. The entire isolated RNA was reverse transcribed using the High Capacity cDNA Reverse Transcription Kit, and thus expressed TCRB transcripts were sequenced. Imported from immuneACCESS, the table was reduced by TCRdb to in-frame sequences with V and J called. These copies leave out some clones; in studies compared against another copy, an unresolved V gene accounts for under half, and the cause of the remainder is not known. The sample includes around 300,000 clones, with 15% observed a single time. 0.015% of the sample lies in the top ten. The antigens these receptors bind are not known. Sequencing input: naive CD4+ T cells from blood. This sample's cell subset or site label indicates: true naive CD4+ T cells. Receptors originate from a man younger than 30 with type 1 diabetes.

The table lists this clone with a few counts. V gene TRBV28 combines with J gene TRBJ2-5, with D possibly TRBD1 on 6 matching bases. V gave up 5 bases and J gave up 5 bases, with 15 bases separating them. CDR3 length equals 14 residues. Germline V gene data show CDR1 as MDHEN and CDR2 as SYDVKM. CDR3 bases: TGTGCCAGCAGTCCCGGACAGATCTTCGAGACCCAGTACTTC. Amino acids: CASSPGQIFETQYF.

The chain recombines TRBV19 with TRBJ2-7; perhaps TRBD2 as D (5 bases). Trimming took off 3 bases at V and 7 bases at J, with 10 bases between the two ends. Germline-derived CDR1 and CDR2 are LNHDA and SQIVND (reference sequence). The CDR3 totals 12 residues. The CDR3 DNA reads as TGTGCCAGTAGTATCATTCGGGGAGAGCAGTACTTC. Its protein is CASSIIRGEQYF.

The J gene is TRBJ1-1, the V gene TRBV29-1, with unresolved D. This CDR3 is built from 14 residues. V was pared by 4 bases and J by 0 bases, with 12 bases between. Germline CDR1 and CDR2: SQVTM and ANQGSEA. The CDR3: CSVGPGIVNTEAFF. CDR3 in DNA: TGCAGCGTTGGTCCAGGAATAGTGAACACTGAAGCTTTCTTT. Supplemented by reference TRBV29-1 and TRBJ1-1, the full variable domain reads SAVISQKPSRDICQRGTSLTIQCQVDSQVTMMFWYRQQPGQSLTLIATANQGSEATYESGFVIDKFPISRPNLTFSTLTVSNMSPEDSSIYLCSVGPGIVNTEAFFGQGTRLTVV.

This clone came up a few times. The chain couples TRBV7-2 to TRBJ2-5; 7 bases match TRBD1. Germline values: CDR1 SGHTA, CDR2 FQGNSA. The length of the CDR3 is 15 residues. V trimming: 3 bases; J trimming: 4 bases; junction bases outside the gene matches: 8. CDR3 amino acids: CASSFYRGSGETQYF. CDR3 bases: TGTGCCAGCAGCTTCTACAGGGGTTCGGGAGAGACCCAGTACTTC. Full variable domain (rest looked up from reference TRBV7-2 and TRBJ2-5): GAGVSQSPSNKVTEKGKDVELRCDPISGHTALYWYRQSLGQGLEFLIYFQGNSAPDKSGLPSDRFSAERTGGSVSTLTIQRTQQEDSAVYLCASSFYRGSGETQYFGPGTRLLVL.

The CDR3: CASSGLAGDGEQFF. In DNA form, the CDR3 reads TGTGCCAGCAGTGGGCTAGCGGGAGACGGGGAGCAGTTCTTC. The V gene is TRBV25-1, the J gene TRBJ2-1; TRBD2 matches at 10 bases. Germline CDR1 and CDR2: MGHDK and SYGVNS. V shed 4 bases, J shed 10 bases, and the junction held 7 bases outside the gene matches. CDR3 length equals 14 residues. Drawing the rest from reference TRBV25-1 and TRBJ2-1, the complete variable domain is EADIYQTPRYLVIGTGKKITLECSQTMGHDKMYWYQQDPGMELHLIHYSYGVNSTEKGDLSSESTVSRIRTEHFPLTLESARPSHTSQYLCASSGLAGDGEQFFGPGTRLTVL.